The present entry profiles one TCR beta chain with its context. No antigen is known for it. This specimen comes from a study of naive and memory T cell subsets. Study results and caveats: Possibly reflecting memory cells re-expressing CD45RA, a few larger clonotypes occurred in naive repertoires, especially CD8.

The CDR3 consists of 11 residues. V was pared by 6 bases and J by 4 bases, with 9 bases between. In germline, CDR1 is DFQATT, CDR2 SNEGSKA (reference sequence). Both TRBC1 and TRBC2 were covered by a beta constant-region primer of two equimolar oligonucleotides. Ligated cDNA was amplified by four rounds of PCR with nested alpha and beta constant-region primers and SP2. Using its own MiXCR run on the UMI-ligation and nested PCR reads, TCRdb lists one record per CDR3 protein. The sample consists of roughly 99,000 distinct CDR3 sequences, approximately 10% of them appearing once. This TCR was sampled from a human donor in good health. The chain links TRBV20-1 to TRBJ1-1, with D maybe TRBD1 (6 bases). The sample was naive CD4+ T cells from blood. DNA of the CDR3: TGCAGTGCGAGGGACATCACTGAAGCTTTCTTT. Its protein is CSARDITEAFF.